The next 27 T cell receptor beta chains were all read from a single sample in a study of cytotoxic CD8 clonotypes in ibrutinib-treated CLL. The repertoire was sequenced with immunoSEQ multiplex PCR; TCRdb's copy has only in-frame clones and lacks some. The sample holds around 310,000 clones; roughly 79% are singletons and the top ten take about 6.7%. The specimen comprised PBMCs, sampled before ibrutinib treatment. All receptors derive from a human donor with chronic lymphocytic leukemia.

The chain links TRBV30 to TRBJ1-2, with unresolved D. The CDR3 runs to 12 residues. CDR1 is GTSNPN and CDR2 is SVGIG in the germline V gene (reference sequence). Trimming cost V 1 base and J 7 bases, with 10 bases left between them. CDR3 sequence: CAWSGVVRGYTF. CDR3 DNA sequence: TGTGCCTGGAGTGGTGTGGTTCGTGGCTACACCTTC.

The rearrangement links TRBV27 to TRBJ1-2; D call uncertain. CDR1 is MNHEY and CDR2 is SMNVEV in the germline V gene (reference sequence). V lost 10 bases and J 0 bases, leaving 6 bases between the germline ends. The CDR3 runs 11 residues. CDR3: CATFTNYGYTF. CDR3 nucleotide sequence: TGTGCCACCTTTACTAACTATGGCTACACCTTC.

The rearrangement joins TRBV28 to TRBJ2-7; D call uncertain. V was cut by 3 bases and J by 6 bases, with 12 bases left in between. This CDR3 contains 13 residues. From germline, CDR1 is MDHEN and CDR2 SYDVKM. The DNA for the CDR3 is TGTGCCAGCAGTTTTGTCTTCGTTACCGAGCAGTACTTC. Translating it yields CASSFVFVTEQYF. The full variable domain, its missing parts supplied by reference TRBV28 and TRBJ2-7, is DVKVTQSSRYLVKRTGEKVFLECVQDMDHENMFWYRQDPGLGLRLIYFSYDVKMKEKGDIPEGYSVSREKKERFSLILESASTNQTSMYLCASSFVFVTEQYFGPGTRLTVT.

The gene calls are TRBV5-8 and TRBJ1-1; 7 positions agree with TRBD1. Germline V gene lookup returns CDR1 SGHTS and CDR2 YDEGEE. V lost 2 bases to trimming and J lost 1 base; unmatched junction nucleotides: 5. This CDR3 region has 15 residues. The CDR3 region has the DNA TGTGCCAGCAGCTTCCGACAGGGATGGAACACTGAAGCTTTCTTT. It yields the protein CASSFRQGWNTEAFF.

CDR3 residues: CASSQGTGGYEQYF. The CDR3 region has the DNA TGTGCCAGCTCACAAGGGACAGGGGGTTACGAGCAGTACTTC. This rearrangement joins TRBV18 to TRBJ2-7; TRBD1 matches at 11 bases. The V gene end was trimmed by 4 bases and the J gene end by 4 bases; junction bases not matched to a gene: 3. The CDR3 is 14 residues long. Germline CDR1 KGHSH, CDR2 LQKENI.

The chain employs TRBV29-1 and TRBJ2-7; D assignment may be TRBD1 or TRBD2 (6 bases each). V was shortened by 6 bases and J by 7 bases, with 13 bases between the two germline ends. The CDR3 runs to 11 residues. Germline V gene data show CDR1 as SQVTM and CDR2 as ANQGSEA. In DNA form, the CDR3 reads TGCAGCGTCGGGGGCGCAGGAGAGCAGTACTTC. Its translation is CSVGGAGEQYF.

The chain has TRBV15 and TRBJ2-1; 9 bases match TRBD2. The CDR3 contains 16 residues. CDR1 is LNHNV and CDR2 is YYDKDF in the germline V gene (reference sequence). Trimming removed 3 bases from V and 5 bases from J; junction bases left unmatched: 8. The CDR3 loop reads CATSSRRTSANNEQFF. In DNA form, the CDR3 reads TGTGCCACCAGCAGCAGAAGGACTAGCGCCAACAATGAGCAGTTCTTC.

The CDR3 coding sequence is TGTGCCAGCAGACACCCACCGGGGCCCACTGAAGCTTTCTTT. Amino acid sequence: CASRHPPGPTEAFF. J is TRBJ1-1 and V is TRBV6-1; D might be TRBD1 (5 bases). Trimming cost V 6 bases and J 4 bases, with 15 bases left between them. Germline CDR1 and CDR2: MNHNS and SASEGT. The CDR3 loop spans 14 amino acids.

In its sample, this clone was seen once. This rearrangement joins TRBV7-2 to TRBJ1-2; the D gene is possibly TRBD1 (6 bases). Trimming removed 1 base from V and 6 bases from J, with 15 bases in between. In germline, CDR1 is SGHTA, CDR2 FQGNSA. The CDR3 has 15 amino acids. The CDR3 loop is CASSLVGGGFDGYTF. DNA of the CDR3: TGTGCCAGCAGCTTAGTAGGAGGGGGATTTGATGGCTACACCTTC.

The chain employs TRBV27 and TRBJ1-4, with D maybe TRBD1 (5 bases). The CDR3 extends over 15 amino acids. The V end lost 6 bases, the J end lost 8 bases, and 19 bases lay between the germline ends. Germline CDR1 reads MNHEY; CDR2 reads SMNVEV (reference sequence). CDR3 DNA: TGTGCCAGCAGCACAAGGCGGCAGGGAGGAGAAAAACTGTTTTTT. Protein sequence: CASSTRRQGGEKLFF.

The chain carries TRBV5-4 and TRBJ2-1; D might be TRBD2 (6 bases). In germline, CDR1 is SGHNT, CDR2 YYREEE (reference sequence). The CDR3 extends over 18 amino acids. V was shortened by 3 bases and J by 4 bases, with 23 bases between the two germline ends. CDR3: CASSWGQRYTGVYNEQFF. Written as DNA, the CDR3 is TGTGCCAGCAGCTGGGGCCAGCGATACACGGGGGTTTACAATGAGCAGTTCTTC.

The chain uses TRBV25-1 and TRBJ1-3; D may be TRBD1 (6 bases). Germline V gene data show CDR1 as MGHDK and CDR2 as SYGVNS. The CDR3 loop spans 16 amino acids. Deletions cut 3 bases from V and 4 bases from J, with 16 bases between. DNA of the CDR3: TGTGCCAGCAGTGACACCGGCAGGGGTTCGGGAAACACCATATATTTT. It is translated as CASSDTGRGSGNTIYF.

The rearrangement links TRBV5-1 to TRBJ1-4; D possibly corresponds to TRBD1 (6 bases). The CDR3 contains 15 residues. V lost 4 bases to trimming and J lost 8 bases, with 18 bases between them. Germline CDR1 and CDR2: SGHRS and YFSETQ. In DNA form, the CDR3 reads TGCGCCAGCAGCCGGGCGGAAGGGGGAGACGAAAAACTGTTTTTT. This encodes CASSRAEGGDEKLFF. Full variable domain (remainder filled in from reference TRBV5-1 and TRBJ1-4): KAGVTQTPRYLIKTRGQQVTLSCSPISGHRSVSWYQQTPGQGLQFLFEYFSETQRNKGNFPGRFSGRQFSNSRSEMNVSTLELGDSALYLCASSRAEGGDEKLFFGSGTQLSVL.

This clone has more than one count but fewer than ten. The chain links TRBV6-5 to TRBJ2-1; D ambiguous. The CDR3 totals 12 residues. V lost 5 bases and J lost 8, with 10 bases in between. CDR1 is MNHEY, CDR2 SVGAGI, per germline. CDR3 protein: CASSDVGDEQFF. In DNA form, the CDR3 reads TGTGCCAGCAGTGATGTAGGAGATGAGCAGTTCTTC.

The genes are TRBV7-2 and TRBJ2-5; 7 bases are a match to TRBD2. CDR3 size: 15 residues. J was trimmed by 1 base and V by 2 bases; bases with no gene match: 4. Germline assignment: CDR1 SGHTA and CDR2 FQGNSA. The CDR3 coding sequence is TGTGCCAGCAGCTTAATCGGGGGGACCCAAGAGACCCAGTACTTC. It translates to CASSLIGGTQETQYF.

This clone was detected a few times. This chain uses TRBV18 with TRBJ2-3; D may correspond to TRBD1 or TRBD2 (5 bases each). Germline V gives CDR1 KGHSH, CDR2 LQKENI. V was pared by 0 bases and J by 4 bases, with 11 bases between. There are 15 residues in the CDR3. This CDR3 is CASSPPGTYADTQYF. The CDR3 DNA is TGTGCCAGCTCACCACCAGGGACCTACGCAGATACGCAGTATTTT.

This clone was detected once. V usage is TRBV14 and J usage is TRBJ2-6; D is undetermined. The CDR3 is made up of 14 amino acids. V lost 2 bases, J lost 2 bases, and 4 bases lay in between. In germline, CDR1 is SGHDN, CDR2 FVKESK. The CDR3 DNA sequence: TGTGCCAGCAGCCAACAACCTGGGGCCAACGTCCTGACTTTC. This gives the protein CASSQQPGANVLTF.

The chain links TRBV30 to TRBJ2-7; tentatively, D is TRBD1 (6 bases). The CDR3 consists of 13 residues. V was clipped by 4 bases and J by 2 bases, with 12 bases between them. Germline-derived CDR1 and CDR2 are GTSNPN and SVGIG (reference sequence). As DNA, the CDR3 is TGTGCCTGGACACAGGGAATTACCTACGAGCAGTACTTC. Protein: CAWTQGITYEQYF.

In its sample, this clone was seen once. The chain carries TRBV9 and TRBJ2-2, with D uncertain. Germline V gene sequence: CDR1 SGDLS, CDR2 YYNGEE. Trimming stripped 3 bases from V and 1 base from J, with 10 bases between. The CDR3 spans 15 residues. DNA of the CDR3: TGTGCCAGCAGCGGGGCGGCTTTGAACACCGGGGAGCTGTTTTTT. Amino acids: CASSGAALNTGELFF.

This clone was found once. The CDR3 DNA follows: TGCGCCAGCAGTGAGGGGGTACAGGGGCAGTACTTC. Protein product: CASSEGVQGQYF. This chain joins TRBV10-2 and TRBJ2-7, with D possibly being TRBD1 (6 bases). Germline V gene data show CDR1 as WSHSY and CDR2 as SAAADI. The CDR3 totals 12 residues. V was cut by 2 bases and J by 9 bases, with 11 bases left in between.

The chain employs TRBV7-9 and TRBJ1-2, with a tentative D call TRBD1 (5 bases). V was trimmed by 5 bases and J by 0 bases, leaving 16 bases between them. Per germline, CDR1 SEHNR and CDR2 FQNEAQ (reference sequence). There are 16 residues in the CDR3. The CDR3 protein is CASSPSTGRANYGYTF. For the CDR3, the DNA is TGTGCCAGCAGCCCAAGTACGGGGCGAGCTAACTATGGCTACACCTTC.

The rearrangement links TRBV29-1 to TRBJ2-1; the D gene is possibly TRBD1 (5 bases). Trimming cost V 1 base and J 9 bases, with 13 bases left between them. This CDR3 is 13 amino acids long. The germline gives CDR1 SQVTM, CDR2 ANQGSEA. Written as DNA, the CDR3 is TGCAGCGTTGAAGGGGGCCCGGTCGGTGAGCAGTTCTTC. Translating it yields CSVEGGPVGEQFF.

The chain joins TRBV6-1 to TRBJ1-2; D possibly corresponds to TRBD1 (6 bases). V lost 0 bases and J lost 8, with 13 bases in between. Germline V gives CDR1 MNHNS, CDR2 SASEGT. The CDR3 has 14 amino acids. CDR3 bases: TGTGCCAGCAGTGAAGCAGGGGGGCGATCGGGCTACACCTTC. This translates into CASSEAGGRSGYTF.

The chain uses TRBV9 and TRBJ2-3, with 12 bases that match TRBD2. The CDR3 is 17 residues long. The germline V gene has CDR1 SGDLS and CDR2 YYNGEE. V lost 1 base, J lost 2 bases, and 5 bases stayed unmatched. Written as DNA, the CDR3 is TGTGCCAGCAGCGTACGGACTAGCGGGGCGTTCACAGATACGCAGTATTTT. Translating it yields CASSVRTSGAFTDTQYF.

The chain uses TRBV9 and TRBJ2-7, with D perhaps given as TRBD1 or TRBD2 (5 bases each). The CDR3 extends over 12 amino acids. V dropped 10 bases and J dropped 1 base, with 12 bases sitting between them. The germline V gene encodes CDR1 SGDLS and CDR2 YYNGEE. The CDR3 bases are TGTGCCGGGGACGCAATTTCCTACGAGCAGTACTTC. Amino acid sequence: CAGDAISYEQYF.

The chain carries TRBV20-1 and TRBJ2-1; D ambiguous. The CDR3 spans 11 residues. CDR1 and CDR2 (germline): DFQATT, SNEGSKA (reference sequence). V gave up 5 bases and J gave up 5 bases, with 7 bases separating them. The CDR3 DNA reads TGCAGTGCTTCCCTAAACAATGAGCAGTTCTTC. This codes for CSASLNNEQFF.

V is TRBV15 and J is TRBJ2-7; the match to TRBD2 covers 9 bases. Germline CDR1 LNHNV, CDR2 YYDKDF (reference sequence). The trim removed 0 bases at V and 3 bases at J, leaving 15 bases unmatched. This CDR3 is 19 amino acids long. This chain's CDR3 is CATSRDPPRLIAGVYEQYF. Written as DNA, the CDR3 is TGTGCCACCAGCAGAGATCCCCCCCGCCTTATAGCGGGAGTCTACGAGCAGTACTTC.